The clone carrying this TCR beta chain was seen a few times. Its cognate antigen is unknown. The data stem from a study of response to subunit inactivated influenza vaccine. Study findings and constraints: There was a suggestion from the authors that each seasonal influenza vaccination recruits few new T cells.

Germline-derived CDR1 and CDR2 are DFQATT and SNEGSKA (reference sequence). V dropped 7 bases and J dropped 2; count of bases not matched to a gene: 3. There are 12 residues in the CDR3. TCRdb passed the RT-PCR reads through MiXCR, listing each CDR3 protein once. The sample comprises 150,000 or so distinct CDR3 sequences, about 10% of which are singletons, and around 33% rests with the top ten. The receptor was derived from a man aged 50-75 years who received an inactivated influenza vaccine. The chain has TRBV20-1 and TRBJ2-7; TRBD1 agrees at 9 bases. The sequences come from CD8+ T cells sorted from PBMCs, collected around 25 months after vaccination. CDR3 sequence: CSETGGPYEQYF. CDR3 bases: TGCAGTGAGACAGGGGGGCCCTACGAGCAGTACTTC.